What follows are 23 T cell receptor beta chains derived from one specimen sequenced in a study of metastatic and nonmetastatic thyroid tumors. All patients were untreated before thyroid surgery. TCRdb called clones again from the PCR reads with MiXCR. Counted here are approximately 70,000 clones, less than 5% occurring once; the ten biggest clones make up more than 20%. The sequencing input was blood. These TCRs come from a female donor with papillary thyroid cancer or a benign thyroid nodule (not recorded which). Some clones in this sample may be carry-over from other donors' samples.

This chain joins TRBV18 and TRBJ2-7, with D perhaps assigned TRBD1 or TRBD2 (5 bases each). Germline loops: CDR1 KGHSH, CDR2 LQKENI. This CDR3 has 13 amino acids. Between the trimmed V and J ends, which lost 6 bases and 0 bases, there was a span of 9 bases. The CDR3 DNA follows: TGTGCCAGCTCCCTGGGGGTCTCCTACGAGCAGTACTTC. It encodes CASSLGVSYEQYF.

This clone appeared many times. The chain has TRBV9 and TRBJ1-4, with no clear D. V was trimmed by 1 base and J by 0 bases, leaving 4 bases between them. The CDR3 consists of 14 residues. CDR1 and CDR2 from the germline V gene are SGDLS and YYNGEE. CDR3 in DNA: TGTGCCAGCAGCGTATCCCCAACTAATGAAAAACTGTTTTTT. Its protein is CASSVSPTNEKLFF.

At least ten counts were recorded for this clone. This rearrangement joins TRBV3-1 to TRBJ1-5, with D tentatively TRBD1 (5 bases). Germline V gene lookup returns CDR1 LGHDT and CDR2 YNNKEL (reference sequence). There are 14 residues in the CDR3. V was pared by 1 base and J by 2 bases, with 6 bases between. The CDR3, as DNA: TGTGCCAGCAGCCAAGCCAGGGGCAATCAGCCCCAGCATTTT. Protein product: CASSQARGNQPQHF. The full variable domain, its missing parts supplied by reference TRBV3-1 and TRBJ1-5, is DTAVSQTPKYLVTQMGNDKSIKCEQNLGHDTMYWYKQDSKKFLKIMFSYNNKELIINETVPNRFSPKSPDKAHLNLHINSLELGDSAVYFCASSQARGNQPQHFGDGTRLSIL.

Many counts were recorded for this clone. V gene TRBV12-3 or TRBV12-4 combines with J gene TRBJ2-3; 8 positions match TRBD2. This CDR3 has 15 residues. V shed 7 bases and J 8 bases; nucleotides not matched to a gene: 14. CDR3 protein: CASNLGTSPRGTQYF. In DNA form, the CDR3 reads TGTGCCAGCAATCTTGGGACTAGTCCCAGGGGTACGCAGTATTTT.

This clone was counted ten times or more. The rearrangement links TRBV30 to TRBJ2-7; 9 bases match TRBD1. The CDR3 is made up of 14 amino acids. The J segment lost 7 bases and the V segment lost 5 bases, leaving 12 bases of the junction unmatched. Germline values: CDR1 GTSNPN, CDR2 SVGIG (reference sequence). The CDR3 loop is CAWSTGGGFGEQYF. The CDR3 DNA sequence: TGTGCCTGGTCGACAGGGGGTGGATTTGGGGAGCAGTACTTC.

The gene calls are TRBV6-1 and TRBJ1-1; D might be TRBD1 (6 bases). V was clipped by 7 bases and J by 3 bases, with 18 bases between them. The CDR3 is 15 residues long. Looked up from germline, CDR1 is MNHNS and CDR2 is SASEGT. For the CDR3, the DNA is TGTGCCAGCAACCAGCGGGAGGGGGATTACACTGAAGCTTTCTTT. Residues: CASNQREGDYTEAFF.

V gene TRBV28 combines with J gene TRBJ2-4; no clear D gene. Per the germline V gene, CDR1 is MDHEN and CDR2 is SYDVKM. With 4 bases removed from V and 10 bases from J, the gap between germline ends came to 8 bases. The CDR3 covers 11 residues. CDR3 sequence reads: CASSSPRIQYF. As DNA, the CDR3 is TGTGCCAGCAGTTCGCCCCGTATTCAGTACTTC. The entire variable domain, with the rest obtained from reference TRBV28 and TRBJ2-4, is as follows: DVKVTQSSRYLVKRTGEKVFLECVQDMDHENMFWYRQDPGLGLRLIYFSYDVKMKEKGDIPEGYSVSREKKERFSLILESASTNQTSMYLCASSSPRIQYFGAGTRLSVL.

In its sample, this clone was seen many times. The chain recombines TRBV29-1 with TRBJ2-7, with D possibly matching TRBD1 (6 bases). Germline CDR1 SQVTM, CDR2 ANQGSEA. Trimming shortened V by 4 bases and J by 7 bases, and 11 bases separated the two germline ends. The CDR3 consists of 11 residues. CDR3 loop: CSVGLRGEQYF. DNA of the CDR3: TGCAGCGTTGGGCTGAGGGGGGAGCAGTACTTC.

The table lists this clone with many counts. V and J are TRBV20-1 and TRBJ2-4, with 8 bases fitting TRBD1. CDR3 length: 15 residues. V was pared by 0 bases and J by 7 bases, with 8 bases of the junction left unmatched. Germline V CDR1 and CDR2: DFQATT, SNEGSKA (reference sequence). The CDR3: CSARDPGGSRNIQYF. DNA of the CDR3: TGCAGTGCTAGAGATCCAGGGGGCAGTAGGAACATTCAGTACTTC.

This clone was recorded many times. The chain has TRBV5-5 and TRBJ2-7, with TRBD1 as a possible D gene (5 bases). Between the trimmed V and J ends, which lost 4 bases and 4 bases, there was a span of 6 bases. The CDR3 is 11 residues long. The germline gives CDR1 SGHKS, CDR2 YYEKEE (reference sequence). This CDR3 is CASSDRYEQYF. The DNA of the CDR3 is TGTGCCAGCAGCGACAGATACGAGCAGTACTTC.

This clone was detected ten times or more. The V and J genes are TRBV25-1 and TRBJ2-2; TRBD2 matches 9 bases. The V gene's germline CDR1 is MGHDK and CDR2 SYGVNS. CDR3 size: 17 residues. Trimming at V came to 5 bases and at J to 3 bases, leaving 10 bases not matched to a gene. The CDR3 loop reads CASSWGAGGSDTGELFF. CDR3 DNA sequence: TGTGCCAGCAGTTGGGGAGCGGGGGGCAGCGACACCGGGGAGCTGTTTTTT.

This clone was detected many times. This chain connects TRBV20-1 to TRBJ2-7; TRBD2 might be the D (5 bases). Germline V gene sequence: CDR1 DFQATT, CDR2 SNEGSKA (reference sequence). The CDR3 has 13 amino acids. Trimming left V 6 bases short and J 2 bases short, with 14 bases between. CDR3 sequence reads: CSARRTDTYEQYF. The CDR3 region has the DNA TGCAGTGCCAGGAGGACGGATACCTACGAGCAGTACTTC.

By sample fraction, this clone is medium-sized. In DNA form, the CDR3 reads TGTGCCAGCAGACGACAGGGATCTGGAAACACCATATATTTT. It translates to CASRRQGSGNTIYF. The chain has TRBV28 and TRBJ1-3; TRBD1 matches 7 bases. Germline V gene sequence: CDR1 MDHEN, CDR2 SYDVKM. There are 14 residues in the CDR3. V lost 6 bases, J lost 1 base, and 3 bases stayed unmatched.

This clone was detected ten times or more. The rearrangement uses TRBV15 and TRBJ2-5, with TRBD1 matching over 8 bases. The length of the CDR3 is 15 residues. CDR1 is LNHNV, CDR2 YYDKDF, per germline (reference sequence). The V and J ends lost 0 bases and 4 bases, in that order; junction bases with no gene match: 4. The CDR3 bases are TGTGCCACCAGCAGAGAAGGACAGGGCGGAGAGACCCAGTACTTC. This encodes CATSREGQGGETQYF.

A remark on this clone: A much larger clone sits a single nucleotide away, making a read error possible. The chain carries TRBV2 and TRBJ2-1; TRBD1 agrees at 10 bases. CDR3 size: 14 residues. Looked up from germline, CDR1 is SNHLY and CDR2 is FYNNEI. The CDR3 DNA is TGTGCCAGCAGTGGCCCGACAGGGGGCAATGAGCGGTTCTTC. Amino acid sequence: CASSGPTGGNERFF.

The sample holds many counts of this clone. The CDR3 coding sequence is TGCGCCAGCAGCTTGGAGGGTAGCGGGAGGTGGGAGACCCAGTACTTC. Amino acid sequence: CASSLEGSGRWETQYF. The rearrangement links TRBV5-1 to TRBJ2-5; 10 nucleotides agree with TRBD2. Per germline, CDR1 SGHRS and CDR2 YFSETQ. V trimming: 0 bases; J trimming: 5 bases; junction bases outside the gene matches: 7. The CDR3 consists of 16 residues.

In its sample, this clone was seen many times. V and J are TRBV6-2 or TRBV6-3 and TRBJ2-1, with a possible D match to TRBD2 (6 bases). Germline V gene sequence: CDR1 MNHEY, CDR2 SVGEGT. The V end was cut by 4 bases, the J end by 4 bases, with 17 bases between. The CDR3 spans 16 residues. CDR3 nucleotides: TGTGCCAGCAGTTTGGCGCGGGGAGTTCCTTACAATGAGCAGTTCTTC. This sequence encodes CASSLARGVPYNEQFF.

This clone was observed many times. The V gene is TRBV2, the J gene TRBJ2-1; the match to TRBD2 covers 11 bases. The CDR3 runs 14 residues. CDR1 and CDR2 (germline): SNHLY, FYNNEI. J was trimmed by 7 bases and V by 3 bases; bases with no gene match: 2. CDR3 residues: CASSETSGKNEQFF. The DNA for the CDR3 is TGTGCCAGCAGTGAGACTAGCGGGAAAAATGAGCAGTTCTTC.

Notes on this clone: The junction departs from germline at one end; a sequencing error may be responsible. CDR3 loop: CASSHDRGQYYEQYF. CDR3 DNA sequence: TGTGCCAGCAGCCACGACAGGGGGCAATACTACGAGCAATACTTC. The V and J genes are TRBV25-1 and TRBJ2-7, with 10 bases that match TRBD1. CDR1 MGHDK and CDR2 SYGVNS come from the germline V gene. CDR3 length: 15 amino acids.

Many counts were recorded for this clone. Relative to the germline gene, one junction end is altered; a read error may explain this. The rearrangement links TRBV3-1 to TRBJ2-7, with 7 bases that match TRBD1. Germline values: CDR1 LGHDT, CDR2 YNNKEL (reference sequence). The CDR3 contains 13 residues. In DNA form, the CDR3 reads TGTGCCAGCACCCAACAGGGGACCTACGAGCAGTACTTC. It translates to CASTQQGTYEQYF.

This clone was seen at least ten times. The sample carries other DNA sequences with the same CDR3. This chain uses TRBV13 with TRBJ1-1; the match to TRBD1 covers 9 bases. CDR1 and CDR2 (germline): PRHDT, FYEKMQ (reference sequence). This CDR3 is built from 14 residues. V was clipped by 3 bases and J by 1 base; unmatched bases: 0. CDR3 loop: CASSLGQGNTEAFF. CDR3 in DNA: TGTGCCAGCAGCTTGGGACAGGGGAACACTGAAGCTTTCTTT.

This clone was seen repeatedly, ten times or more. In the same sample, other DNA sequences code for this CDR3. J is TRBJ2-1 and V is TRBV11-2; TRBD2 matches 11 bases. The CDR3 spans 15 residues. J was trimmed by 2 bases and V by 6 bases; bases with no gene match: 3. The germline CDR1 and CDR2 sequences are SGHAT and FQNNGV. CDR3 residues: CASRLAGGAYNEQFF. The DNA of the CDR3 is TGTGCCAGCAGGCTAGCGGGAGGTGCCTACAATGAGCAGTTCTTC.

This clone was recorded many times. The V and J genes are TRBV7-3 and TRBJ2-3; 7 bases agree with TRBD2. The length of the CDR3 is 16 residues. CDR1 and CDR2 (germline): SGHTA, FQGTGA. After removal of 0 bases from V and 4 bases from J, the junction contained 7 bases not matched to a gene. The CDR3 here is CASSLTGTAGADTQYF. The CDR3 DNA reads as TGTGCCAGCAGCTTAACGGGGACCGCGGGGGCAGATACGCAGTATTTT.